This T cell receptor beta chain stems from a study of shared clonotypes between healthy human individuals. Regarding the study as a whole: Generation of non-shared clonotypes was less probable than generation of clonotypes shared by all four donors.

The donors were all Caucasian adults (living in Nashville, Tennessee). Per the authors' pipeline: Junction-only sequences without quality scores came from ImmunoSEQ, so filtering differed. Produced via immunoSEQ multiplex PCR; TCRdb's table is partial and in-frame only. The V and J calls and clone size come from that table; D and trimming were worked out from the DNA. The sample lists approximately 1.4 million clones; approximately 98% were seen once. With respect to this clone: Its specificity is not known.

The CDR3 spans 13 residues. V was pared by 7 bases and J by 2 bases, with 4 bases of the junction left unmatched. Per germline, CDR1 MNHEY and CDR2 SVGAGI. This TCR came from a man aged 30 to 45 in good health. The chain joins TRBV6-5 to TRBJ2-5; 7 nucleotides agree with TRBD1. Sequenced sample: naive CD4+ T cells sorted from blood. As to subset: CD45RA+ positively selected. The DNA for the CDR3 is TGTGCCAGCATACCACAGGGGCAAGAGACCCAGTACTTC. It translates to CASIPQGQETQYF.